One sample yielded the 26 T cell receptor beta chains listed below, sequenced in a study of T cell repertoires in cytomegalovirus infection. TCRdb ran MiXCR on the reads and lists one entry per CDR3 protein. This table holds 800,000 to 950,000 distinct CDR3 sequences, about 30% found once. Antigens of these TCRs are unknown. The sample here was cultured CD8+ T cells from PBMCs, taken from culture after CMV antigen stimulation. These receptors all come from a human donor in good health (CMV status not recorded). Some clones in this sample may be carry-over from other donors' samples.

This clonotype was seen ten or more times. V is TRBV11-1 and J is TRBJ2-7; D is unclear. With 0 bases removed from V and 3 bases from J, the gap between germline ends came to 9 bases. The germline V gene has CDR1 SGHAT and CDR2 FQDESV (reference sequence). This CDR3 spans 14 amino acids. CDR3 coding DNA: TGTGCCAGCAGCTTAGCGCCGGGTCTCTACGAGCAGTACGTC. It codes for CASSLAPGLYEQYV.

As to this clonotype: A much larger clone sits a single nucleotide away, making a read error possible. The chain has TRBV7-8 and TRBJ2-2, with 7 positions matching TRBD1. V lost 3 bases and J lost 5; bases outside the gene matches: 3. CDR1 is SGHVS and CDR2 is FQNEAQ in the germline V gene. CDR3 length equals 14 residues. The CDR3 spells CASSFDRETGELFF. CDR3 bases: TGTGCCAGCAGCTTTGACAGGGAGACCGGGGAGCTGTTTTTT.

The chain employs TRBV6-6 and TRBJ2-5; 10 nucleotides line up with TRBD1. With 5 bases clipped from V and 5 bases from J, the junction kept 8 bases outside the gene matches. The CDR3 has 15 amino acids. The germline V gene has CDR1 MNHNY and CDR2 SVGAGI (reference sequence). The CDR3 reads CASSGTGEFSETQYF. CDR3 in DNA: TGTGCCAGCAGTGGGACAGGGGAGTTTAGCGAGACCCAGTACTTC.

The chain joins TRBV29-1 to TRBJ2-5; 10 bases match TRBD1. This CDR3 spans 13 amino acids. The junction had 7 bases not matched to a gene; V was cut back by 7 bases and J by 5 bases. Germline CDR1 reads SQVTM; CDR2 reads ANQGSEA. The DNA of the CDR3 is TGCAGCGACACCGGGACAGGGGTCGAGACCCAGTACTTC. This codes for CSDTGTGVETQYF.

V and J are TRBV29-1 and TRBJ1-1; D not certain. CDR1 and CDR2 (germline): SQVTM, ANQGSEA. The germline V and J ends were trimmed by 0 bases and 1 base, with 9 bases remaining between them. This CDR3 is 14 amino acids long. CDR3 loop: CSVEEIGWNTEAFF. DNA for the CDR3: TGCAGCGTTGAAGAGATTGGGTGGAACACTGAAGCTTTCTTT. Complete variable domain (other parts from reference TRBV29-1 and TRBJ1-1): SAVISQKPSRDICQRGTSLTIQCQVDSQVTMMFWYRQQPGQSLTLIATANQGSEATYESGFVIDKFPISRPNLTFSTLTVSNMSPEDSSIYLCSVEEIGWNTEAFFGQGTRLTVV.

This clonotype was seen a few times. The J gene is TRBJ1-2, the V gene TRBV20-1; D possibly corresponds to TRBD1 (6 bases). The CDR3 has 16 amino acids. Trimming took 1 base from V and 4 from J, leaving 19 bases between them. Germline V gene data show CDR1 as DFQATT and CDR2 as SNEGSKA (reference sequence). In DNA form, the CDR3 reads TGCAGTGCTAGAGCTTCGAGAGACGGGGGCCTCTATGGCTACACCTTC. Residues: CSARASRDGGLYGYTF.

This clonotype has a single count. The V and J genes are TRBV20-1 and TRBJ1-2, with 7 positions matching TRBD1. The CDR3 runs to 13 residues. Germline CDR1 DFQATT, CDR2 SNEGSKA (reference sequence). V was clipped by 6 bases and J by 0 bases; unmatched bases: 4. The CDR3 DNA reads as TGCAGTGCGAGGGACAGTTCTAACTATGGCTACACCTTC. Translating gives CSARDSSNYGYTF.

J is TRBJ2-2 and V is TRBV4-3; a possible D gene is TRBD2 (6 bases). CDR1 is LGHNA, CDR2 YSLEER, per germline. The CDR3 spans 14 residues. Trimming left V 1 base short and J 6 bases short, with 9 bases between. The CDR3 here is CASSQVAGSGELFF. The DNA of the CDR3 is TGCGCCAGCAGCCAAGTGGCGGGATCCGGGGAGCTGTTTTTT.

The chain is built from TRBV20-1 and TRBJ2-1; the D call may be TRBD1 or TRBD2 (5 bases each). Looked up from germline, CDR1 is DFQATT and CDR2 is SNEGSKA (reference sequence). This CDR3 spans 14 amino acids. This chain's CDR3 is CRLVGDPVVNEQFF. The CDR3 DNA follows: TGCAGACTAGTGGGGGACCCGGTAGTCAATGAGCAGTTCTTC.

V gene TRBV7-6 combines with J gene TRBJ2-5; 11 bases fit TRBD2. CDR3 size: 17 residues. The trim removed 5 bases at V and 5 bases at J, leaving 13 bases unmatched. Germline CDR1 is SGHVS and CDR2 is FNYEAQ. CDR3 coding DNA: TGTGCCAGCAGCCCGGGACTAGCGGTTTCTCACAAGGAGACCCAGTACTTC. Amino acids: CASSPGLAVSHKETQYF.

The chain combines TRBV5-5 with TRBJ1-1; 12 bases are shared with TRBD1. From germline, CDR1 is SGHKS and CDR2 YYEKEE (reference sequence). The CDR3 loop spans 14 amino acids. V gave up 7 bases and J gave up 10 bases; unmatched junction bases: 11. CDR3 loop: CASGPGTGGSGAFF. CDR3 coding DNA: TGTGCCAGCGGCCCCGGGACAGGGGGCAGCGGAGCTTTCTTT.

The chain joins TRBV10-3 to TRBJ1-5, with a possible D match to TRBD1 (6 bases). The V gene's germline CDR1 is ENHRY and CDR2 SYGVKD. The CDR3 has 16 residues. Trimming cost V 0 bases and J 0 bases, with 9 bases left between them. The CDR3 nucleotides read TGTGCCATCAGTGAGTCAGGGGGGTATAGCAATCAGCCCCAGCATTTT. Encoded protein: CAISESGGYSNQPQHF.

As regards this clonotype: This may come from a read error, since a much larger clone is one base off. For the CDR3, the DNA is TGTGCCAACAAACCTTGGGGGGGACAGGGGGCAAGAGAGACCCAGTACTTC. This gives the protein CANKPWGGQGARETQYF. The chain links TRBV7-9 to TRBJ2-5; 12 bases line up with TRBD1. Germline V gene lookup returns CDR1 SEHNR and CDR2 FQNEAQ (reference sequence). Germline trimming cut 10 bases from V and 4 bases from J; bases unmatched to any gene: 16. CDR3 size: 17 residues.

This clonotype was seen at least ten times. The V call is TRBV7-2, the J call TRBJ2-3; 11 bases fit TRBD2. Germline V gives CDR1 SGHTA, CDR2 FQGNSA. V dropped 3 bases and J dropped 1; count of bases not matched to a gene: 3. The CDR3 loop spans 16 amino acids. In nucleotides, the CDR3 is TGTGCCAGCAGCTTCCCACTAGCGGGGGGCACAGATACGCAGTATTTT. The encoded protein is CASSFPLAGGTDTQYF.

This clonotype was picked up a small number of times. The rearrangement uses TRBV27 and TRBJ1-2; D is undetermined. The CDR3 covers 16 residues. The V end was cut by 6 bases, the J end by 3 bases, with 20 bases between. Germline V gene sequence: CDR1 MNHEY, CDR2 SMNVEV (reference sequence). CDR3 nucleotide sequence: TGTGCCAGCAGAGACGCCTCGGGATCGCTAGACTATGGCTACACCTTC. This codes for CASRDASGSLDYGYTF.

To note about this clonotype: This sequence may be a read error, since a much larger clone differs from it by one base. The genes are TRBV25-1 and TRBJ2-3; D might be TRBD2 (6 bases). The CDR3 runs 18 residues. V dropped 0 bases and J dropped 9 bases, with 25 bases sitting between them. The germline CDR1 and CDR2 sequences are MGHDK and SYGVNS. The CDR3 region has the DNA TGTGCCAGCAGTGAATATAAAGGGGAGGCGCCGGGGTCGGAAACGCAGTATTTT. Translated: CASSEYKGEAPGSETQYF.

This chain uses TRBV7-9 with TRBJ2-1, with 7 bases lining up with TRBD1. Germline V CDR1 and CDR2: SEHNR, FQNEAQ (reference sequence). The CDR3 totals 13 residues. The trim removed 5 bases at V and 7 bases at J, leaving 5 bases unmatched. The CDR3 sequence is CASSAGGENEQFF. The CDR3 DNA follows: TGTGCCAGCAGCGCAGGGGGTGAGAATGAGCAGTTCTTC. The entire variable domain, with the rest obtained from reference TRBV7-9 and TRBJ2-1, is as follows: DTGVSQNPRHKITKRGQNVTFRCDPISEHNRLYWYRQTLGQGPEFLTYFQNEAQLEKSRLLSDRFSAERPKGSFSTLEIQRTEQGDSAMYLCASSAGGENEQFFGPGTRLTVL.

The chain combines TRBV7-9 with TRBJ1-5; possible D gene TRBD1, 6 bases. The CDR3 length is 15 residues. The V gene's germline CDR1 is SEHNR and CDR2 FQNEAQ (reference sequence). The V and J ends lost 5 bases and 3 bases respectively, with 14 bases between them. CDR3: CASSPLQGNNQPQHF. The CDR3 DNA follows: TGTGCCAGCAGCCCCTTACAGGGAAACAATCAGCCCCAGCATTTT.

The CDR3 nucleotides read TGTGCCAGCAGTTCTCTAGGGGGGGTTCGAGATACGCAGTATTTT. Protein sequence: CASSSLGGVRDTQYF. The chain recombines TRBV12-3 or TRBV12-4 with TRBJ2-3; D may be TRBD2 (7 bases). Trimming shortened V by 4 bases and J by 5 bases, and 16 bases separated the two germline ends. CDR3 length: 15 residues.

CDR3 sequence (DNA): TGTGCCAGCAGTCAGGGGTTCCAAGAGACCCAGTACTTC. This encodes CASSQGFQETQYF. The V call is TRBV12-3 or TRBV12-4, the J call TRBJ2-5; weak D call: TRBD1 (6 bases). V was trimmed by 5 bases and J by 1 base, leaving 8 bases between them. This CDR3 spans 13 amino acids.

Turning to this clonotype: At one end the junction does not follow the germline gene, possibly because of a read error. The chain joins TRBV7-6 to TRBJ2-5; a possible D gene is TRBD2 (5 bases). Germline lookup yields CDR1 SGHVS and CDR2 FNYEAQ. The CDR3 totals 14 residues. The CDR3 loop is CANSQTTNQETQYF. The CDR3 DNA is TGTGCCAACAGCCAGACGACTAACCAAGAGACCCAGTACTTC.

This clonotype has a handful of counts. Here the CDR3 DNA reads TGTGCCATCCCGGGGAAATGGAATGAGCAGTTCTTC. This codes for CAIPGKWNEQFF. This sequence joins TRBV2 and TRBJ2-1; D might be TRBD2 (5 bases). Germline CDR1 and CDR2: SNHLY and FYNNEI. The germline V and J ends were trimmed by 10 bases and 7 bases, with 14 bases remaining between them. The length of the CDR3 is 12 residues.

The J gene is TRBJ2-7, the V gene TRBV20-1; D is perhaps TRBD1 (5 bases). The V and J ends lost 2 bases and 1 base respectively, with 9 bases between them. The CDR3 totals 13 residues. In germline, CDR1 is DFQATT, CDR2 SNEGSKA (reference sequence). The CDR3 sequence is CSARQGRSYEQYF. CDR3 bases: TGCAGTGCTAGACAGGGTCGTTCCTACGAGCAGTACTTC.

As DNA, the CDR3 is TGTGCCAGCAGCCTGCGGGGCTTCTCTAACTATGGCTACACCTTC. Its protein product is CASSLRGFSNYGYTF. This chain uses TRBV12-3 or TRBV12-4 with TRBJ1-2; tentatively, D is TRBD1 (5 bases). The CDR3 is 15 residues long. V was pared by 6 bases and J by 0 bases, with 14 bases between.

This CDR3 is CASSQESVVGGETQYF. CDR3 bases: TGCGCCAGCAGCCAAGAGTCAGTAGTCGGGGGTGAGACCCAGTACTTC. The chain recombines TRBV4-1 with TRBJ2-5; TRBD2 is a possible D gene (6 bases). The V and J ends lost 0 bases and 5 bases respectively, with 16 bases between them. The CDR3 extends over 16 amino acids. Per the germline V gene, CDR1 is MGHRA and CDR2 is YSYEKL.

The chain uses TRBV27 and TRBJ2-5, with unresolved D. Deletions cut 5 bases from V and 0 bases from J, with 10 bases between. Germline V gene lookup returns CDR1 MNHEY and CDR2 SMNVEV (reference sequence). The CDR3 is 14 residues long. CDR3 nucleotide sequence: TGTGCCAGCAGTCCCATCGAGTACCAAGAGACCCAGTACTTC. Encoded protein: CASSPIEYQETQYF.